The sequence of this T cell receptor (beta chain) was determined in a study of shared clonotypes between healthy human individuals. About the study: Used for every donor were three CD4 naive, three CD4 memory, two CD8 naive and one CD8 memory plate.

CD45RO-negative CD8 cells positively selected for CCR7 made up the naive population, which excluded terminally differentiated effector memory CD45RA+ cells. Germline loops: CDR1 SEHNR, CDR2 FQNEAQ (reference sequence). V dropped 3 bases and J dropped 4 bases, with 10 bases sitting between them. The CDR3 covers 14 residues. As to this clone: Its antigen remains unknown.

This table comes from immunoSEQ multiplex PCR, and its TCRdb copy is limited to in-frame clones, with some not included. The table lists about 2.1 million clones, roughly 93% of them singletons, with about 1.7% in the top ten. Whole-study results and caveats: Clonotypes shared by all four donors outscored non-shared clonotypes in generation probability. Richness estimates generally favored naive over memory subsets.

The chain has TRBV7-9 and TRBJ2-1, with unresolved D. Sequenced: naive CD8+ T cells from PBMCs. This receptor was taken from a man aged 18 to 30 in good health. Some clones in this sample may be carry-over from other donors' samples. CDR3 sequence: CASSFIGSYNEQFF. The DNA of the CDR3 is TGTGCCAGCAGCTTTATCGGCAGTTACAATGAGCAGTTCTTC.